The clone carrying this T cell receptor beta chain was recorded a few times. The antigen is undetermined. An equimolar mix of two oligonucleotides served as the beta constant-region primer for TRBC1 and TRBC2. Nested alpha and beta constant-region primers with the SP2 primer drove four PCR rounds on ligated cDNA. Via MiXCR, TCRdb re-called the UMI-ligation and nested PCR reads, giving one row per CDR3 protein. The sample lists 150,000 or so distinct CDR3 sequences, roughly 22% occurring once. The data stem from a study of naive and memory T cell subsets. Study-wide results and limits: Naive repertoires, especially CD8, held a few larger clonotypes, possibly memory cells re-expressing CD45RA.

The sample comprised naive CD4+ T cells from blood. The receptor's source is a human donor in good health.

The CDR3 reads CSARGRGETQYF. The CDR3, as DNA: TGCAGTGCTAGAGGCAGGGGGGAGACCCAGTACTTC. This chain connects TRBV20-1 to TRBJ2-5; TRBD1 aligns across 7 bases. The CDR3 consists of 12 residues. From germline, CDR1 is DFQATT and CDR2 SNEGSKA (reference sequence). Trimming took 1 base from V and 5 from J; bases not matched to a gene: 1.